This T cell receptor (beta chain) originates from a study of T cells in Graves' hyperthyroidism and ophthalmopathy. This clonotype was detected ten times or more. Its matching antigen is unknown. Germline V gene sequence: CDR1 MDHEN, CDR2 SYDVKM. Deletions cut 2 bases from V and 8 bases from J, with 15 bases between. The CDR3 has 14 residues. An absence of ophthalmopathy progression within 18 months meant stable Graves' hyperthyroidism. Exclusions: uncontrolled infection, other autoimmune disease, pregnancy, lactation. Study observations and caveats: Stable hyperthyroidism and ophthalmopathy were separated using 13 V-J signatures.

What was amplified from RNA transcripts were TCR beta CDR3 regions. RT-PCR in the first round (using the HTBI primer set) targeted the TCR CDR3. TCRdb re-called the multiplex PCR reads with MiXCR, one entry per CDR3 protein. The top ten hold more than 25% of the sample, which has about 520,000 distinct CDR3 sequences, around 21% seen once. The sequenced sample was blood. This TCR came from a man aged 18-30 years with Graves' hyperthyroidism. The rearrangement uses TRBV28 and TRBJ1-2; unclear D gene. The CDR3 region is CASSLAPQAEGYTF. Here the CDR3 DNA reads TGTGCCAGCAGTTTAGCGCCTCAGGCTGAGGGCTACACCTTC.